This T cell receptor (beta chain) stems from a study of T cells in Graves' hyperthyroidism and ophthalmopathy. What was amplified from RNA transcripts were TCR beta CDR3 regions. The TCR CDR3 was amplified in a first-round RT-PCR using the HTBI primer set. A single record per CDR3 protein comes from TCRdb applying MiXCR to the multiplex PCR reads. This repertoire shows around 700,000 distinct CDR3 sequences, roughly a sixth found once; its top ten account for approximately 15%. General study results and limits: Most expanded thyroid clonotypes above 0.001 recurred in blood.

This clonotype came up many times. Antigen unknown. Diagnosing involved the use of clinical symptoms, serum thyroxine and TRAb, thyroid ultrasound and orbital computed tomography. The sample, blood from the first hyperthyroidism diagnosis, precedes any ophthalmopathy symptoms. Source material for PBMCs was more than 7.5 ml fresh peripheral blood. V lost 0 bases and J lost 2, with 7 bases in between. The CDR3 length is 14 residues. The V gene's germline CDR1 is SGHRS and CDR2 YFSETQ. The sample consisted of blood. The chain joins TRBV5-1 to TRBJ2-3, with D unclear. The clonotype was recovered from a woman between 45 and 60 years old with Graves' hyperthyroidism that later progressed to Graves' ophthalmopathy. The CDR3 here is CASSLGPPTDTQYF. The CDR3 bases are TGCGCCAGCAGCTTGGGGCCGCCCACAGATACGCAGTATTTT.